This entry lists 9 T cell receptor beta chains sequenced from one sample in a study of blood T cell repertoires in COVID-19. The table came from immunoSEQ multiplex PCR; TCRdb's copy has only in-frame clones and leaves some out. The table records over 100,000 clones, approximately 81% of them present only once. The sequencing input was peripheral blood. These receptors all stem from a woman of 80 years or more with acute or convalescent COVID-19.

This chain connects TRBV5-6 to TRBJ1-5, with 9 positions matching TRBD1. Trimming took 3 bases from V and 1 from J; bases not matched to a gene: 5. The CDR3 extends over 16 amino acids. The germline CDR1 and CDR2 sequences are SGHDT and YYEEEE. The CDR3 reads CASSSGTGTSNQPQHF. CDR3 DNA sequence: TGTGCCAGCAGCTCCGGGACAGGGACCAGCAATCAGCCCCAGCATTTT.

The rearrangement links TRBV19 to TRBJ1-1; no reliable D call. The CDR3 contains 14 residues. Per germline, CDR1 LNHDA and CDR2 SQIVND (reference sequence). The V and J ends lost 6 bases and 5 bases respectively, with 16 bases between them. The CDR3 spells CASSPWELGTEAFF. CDR3 nucleotide sequence: TGTGCCAGTAGCCCCTGGGAGCTAGGTACTGAAGCTTTCTTT.

As concerns this clone: The same CDR3 arises from other DNA sequences in this sample as well. The chain has TRBV14 and TRBJ1-4, with D possibly TRBD1 on 6 matching bases. The CDR3 is 14 residues long. Germline V gene data show CDR1 as SGHDN and CDR2 as FVKESK. Trimming cost V 3 bases and J 8 bases, with 13 bases left between them. The DNA for the CDR3 is TGTGCCAGCAGCCATTTACAGGGTGGGGAAAAACTGTTTTTT. Translated, it gives CASSHLQGGEKLFF. The whole variable domain, remainder taken from reference TRBV14 and TRBJ1-4, is EAGVTQFPSHSVIEKGQTVTLRCDPISGHDNLYWYRRVMGKEIKFLLHFVKESKQDESGMPNNRFLAERTGGTYSTLKVQPAELEDSGVYFCASSHLQGGEKLFFGSGTQLSVL.

This clone occurred a few times. The chain combines TRBV29-1 with TRBJ1-2; no clear D gene. Germline values: CDR1 SQVTM, CDR2 ANQGSEA. This CDR3 has 11 amino acids. Trimming removed 3 bases at V and 4 bases at J, with 6 bases between. The CDR3 spells CSVESVYGYTF. CDR3 DNA sequence: TGCAGCGTTGAGAGTGTCTATGGCTACACCTTC.

The chain links TRBV10-1 to TRBJ2-2, with D tentatively TRBD1 (6 bases). Between the trimmed V and J ends, which lost 0 bases and 6 bases, there was a span of 11 bases. Germline V gene data show CDR1 as WNHNN and CDR2 as SYGVQD (reference sequence). CDR3 length: 15 residues. CDR3 region: CASSESRGGAGELFF. The CDR3 DNA is TGCGCCAGCAGTGAGTCTCGAGGGGGAGCCGGGGAGCTGTTTTTT.

This chain links TRBV11-2 with TRBJ2-2, with 7 bases aligning to TRBD1. Germline CDR1 SGHAT, CDR2 FQNNGV. This CDR3 is 12 amino acids long. J was trimmed by 6 bases and V by 7 bases; bases with no gene match: 2. CDR3 region: CASKQGAGELFF. The CDR3 nucleotides are TGTGCCAGCAAGCAGGGGGCCGGGGAGCTGTTTTTT.

The chain employs TRBV5-4 and TRBJ2-2, with D tentatively TRBD1 (7 bases). The CDR3 has 14 residues. Trimming pared 2 bases from V and 5 bases from J, leaving 10 bases between. Germline V lookup: CDR1 SGHNT, CDR2 YYREEE (reference sequence). The CDR3 spells CASSLQGRTGELFF. The CDR3 DNA reads as TGTGCCAGCAGCTTACAGGGGAGGACCGGGGAGCTGTTTTTT.

The chain joins TRBV25-1 to TRBJ1-3; possibly TRBD1 for D (5 bases). The length of the CDR3 is 10 residues. CDR1 and CDR2 from the germline V gene are MGHDK and SYGVNS. Deletions cut 7 bases from V and 7 bases from J, with 5 bases between. Written as DNA, the CDR3 is TGTGCCAGCAAGGGGAACACCATATATTTT. Translating it yields CASKGNTIYF.

The chain is built from TRBV6-5 and TRBJ1-4; a possible D gene is TRBD1 (5 bases). This CDR3 region has 14 residues. Looked up from germline, CDR1 is MNHEY and CDR2 is SVGAGI. Trimming removed 0 bases from V and 8 bases from J, with 10 bases in between. Here the CDR3 reads CASSYSGEGEKLFF. The CDR3 DNA sequence: TGTGCCAGCAGTTACTCAGGGGAGGGAGAAAAACTGTTTTTT.